The source of this T cell receptor beta chain is a study of blood T cell repertoires in COVID-19. The overall study: Whether acute or convalescent, the COVID-19 samples came from the United States, Italy and Spain. T cells, B-cell-depleted T cells, or PBMCs supplied cDNA or gDNA.

Study members were between roughly 18 and 100 years old and lived in fewer than 30 US regions. In assigning cohorts, the study relied on participant-reported clinical history. Germline V lookup: CDR1 SGHVS, CDR2 FQNEAQ. The CDR3 has 17 residues. Losses at the gene ends were 0 bases for V and 7 bases for J; bases not matched to a gene: 6. Assay used: immunoSEQ multiplex PCR; TCRdb lists only in-frame clones, some missing. The sample holds some 190,000 clones; approximately 89% are singletons and the top ten take about 2.2%. The receptor was isolated from a woman in her forties with acute COVID-19. The chain joins TRBV7-8 to TRBJ2-1; 13 bases line up with TRBD2. Material: PBMCs or T cells enriched from blood (not recorded which). Here the CDR3 reads CASSLALGLAGDNEQFF. In DNA form, the CDR3 reads TGTGCCAGCAGCTTAGCCCTCGGACTAGCGGGAGATAATGAGCAGTTCTTC.